The clone carrying this TCR beta chain was seen a handful of times. The germline V gene encodes CDR1 KGHSH and CDR2 LQKENI. The length of the CDR3 is 13 residues. Trimming cost V 6 bases and J 4 bases; bases outside gene matches: 3. This sample was included in a study of blood T cells in healthy people across ages. Study-level background: In model experiments, template switching was able to capture about one barcoded beta molecule for every two T cells that were present.

The use of a sample-barcoded 5' primer and a J-beta primer mix characterized a second PCR of 7 to 11 cycles. TCRdb re-called the 5' RACE reads with MiXCR, one entry per CDR3 protein. The repertoire holds about 280,000 distinct CDR3 sequences, with roughly 27% as singletons. This TCR was recovered from a woman in her seventies in good health. The J gene is TRBJ1-5, the V gene TRBV18; 7 bases match TRBD1. Specimen: blood. As DNA, the CDR3 is TGTGCCAGCTCGCAGGGACAGAATCAGCCCCAGCATTTT. Amino acid sequence: CASSQGQNQPQHF.